The clone carrying this T cell receptor beta chain was recorded a few times. The sample originates from a study of molecular identifiers for immune sequencing clone quantification. TCRdb reanalysed the PCR reads using MiXCR and keeps one entry per CDR3 protein. This sample has about 510,000 distinct CDR3 sequences; about 21% occur once, and the top ten carry 0.7% to 0.95%. Trimming stripped 1 base from V and 3 bases from J, with 10 bases between. Germline CDR1 is MNHEY and CDR2 is SVGEGT. This CDR3 is 14 amino acids long. V is TRBV6-2 or TRBV6-3 and J is TRBJ2-7, with D perhaps TRBD1 (6 bases). Sequenced input: naive CD8+ T cells from blood, with Jurkat cell RNA spiked in. Subset meaning: FACS-sorted CD8+CD4-CCR7+CD45RA+ naive T cells. This receptor was obtained from a human donor in good health. Some libraries in this study had Jurkat cell RNA spiked in. CDR3 residues: CASSYWGPSYEQYF. The CDR3 DNA follows: TGTGCCAGCAGTTACTGGGGGCCGAGCTACGAGCAGTACTTC.